These 19 T cell receptor beta chains came from one sample sequenced in a study of T-cell memory formation after mild COVID-19. Via MiXCR, TCRdb re-called the 5' RACE reads, giving one row per CDR3 protein. Of about 440,000 distinct CDR3 sequences listed, roughly 20% are singletons. What was sequenced was PBMCs or a T cell subset sorted from them (not recorded which). Every receptor here comes from an adult woman who had mild COVID-19 (a few samples of this study predate the infection). Cell type and time point are not known.

The chain links TRBV5-1 to TRBJ2-7, with 8 bases matching TRBD1. The ends lost 4 bases at V and 2 bases at J; junction bases unmatched: 5. This CDR3 is 14 amino acids long. Germline V gives CDR1 SGHRS, CDR2 YFSETQ. CDR3 nucleotides: TGCGCCAGCAGCACCGGGACAGGTCCCTACGAGCAGTACTTC. Translating it yields CASSTGTGPYEQYF.

This chain joins TRBV18 and TRBJ2-1, with 8 positions matching TRBD1. Germline CDR1 and CDR2: KGHSH and LQKENI. Trimming removed 1 base from V and 5 bases from J; junction bases left unmatched: 7. The CDR3 is 16 residues long. The CDR3 region has the DNA TGTGCCAGCTCACCACGGCGGACAGGGACGAACAATGAGCAGTTCTTC. Protein: CASSPRRTGTNNEQFF.

This clonotype was seen a few times. This rearrangement joins TRBV4-2 to TRBJ2-3; no firm D call. Germline CDR1 is LGHNA and CDR2 is YNFKEQ. There are 15 residues in the CDR3. V lost 0 bases to trimming and J lost 2 bases, with 9 bases between them. The CDR3 spells CASSQDPQVTDTQYF. In DNA form, the CDR3 reads TGTGCCAGCAGCCAAGATCCCCAGGTCACAGATACGCAGTATTTT.

The chain combines TRBV5-1 with TRBJ2-7; D is uncertain. CDR1 and CDR2 (germline): SGHRS, YFSETQ. V lost 1 base to trimming and J lost 5 bases, with 7 bases between them. The CDR3 loop spans 12 amino acids. Here the CDR3 DNA reads TGCGCCAGCAGCTTGACCCGGGACGAGCAGTACTTC. Amino acid sequence: CASSLTRDEQYF.

The chain recombines TRBV5-1 with TRBJ2-5; weak D call: TRBD2 (6 bases). Between the trimmed V and J ends, which lost 4 bases and 5 bases, there was a span of 18 bases. CDR1 and CDR2 from the germline V gene are SGHRS and YFSETQ. The CDR3 has 15 residues. CDR3: CASSPVGGPTETQYF. Here the CDR3 DNA reads TGCGCCAGCAGCCCGGTGGGGGGTCCGACGGAGACCCAGTACTTC.

This clonotype has only a few counts. V is TRBV28 and J is TRBJ2-3; 7 nucleotides line up with TRBD2. The germline V gene has CDR1 MDHEN and CDR2 SYDVKM. This CDR3 has 16 amino acids. V dropped 4 bases and J dropped 2; count of bases not matched to a gene: 9. The CDR3 is CASSYQGREFTDTQYF. Here the CDR3 DNA reads TGTGCCAGCAGTTACCAAGGGCGGGAGTTCACAGATACGCAGTATTTT.

The rearrangement links TRBV12-3 or TRBV12-4 to TRBJ1-2; 7 bases are a match to TRBD1. CDR3 length equals 15 residues. The junction had 12 bases not matched to a gene; V was cut back by 4 bases and J by 7 bases. CDR3 sequence: CASSWAQQGLGGYTF. In DNA form, the CDR3 reads TGTGCCAGCAGTTGGGCCCAACAGGGGTTAGGTGGCTACACCTTC.

This clonotype was picked up a small number of times. The V call is TRBV3-1, the J call TRBJ2-1, with 7 bases fitting TRBD2. V shed 2 bases and J 7 bases; nucleotides not matched to a gene: 5. The germline V gene has CDR1 LGHDT and CDR2 YNNKEL (reference sequence). CDR3 length equals 14 residues. This CDR3 is CASSQWEGQNEQFF. In DNA form, the CDR3 reads TGTGCCAGCAGCCAATGGGAGGGCCAAAATGAGCAGTTCTTC.

V is TRBV13 and J is TRBJ2-2; weak D call: TRBD1 (6 bases). Trimming took off 0 bases at V and 7 bases at J, with 9 bases between the two ends. The CDR3 length is 14 residues. The germline CDR1 and CDR2 sequences are PRHDT and FYEKMQ (reference sequence). Written as DNA, the CDR3 is TGTGCCAGCAGCTTAGGGCAGGGGAACGGGGAGCTGTTTTTT. Its protein is CASSLGQGNGELFF.

The chain has TRBV6-2 or TRBV6-3 and TRBJ2-1; 14 nucleotides agree with TRBD2. CDR3 size: 16 residues. The trim removed 0 bases at V and 10 bases at J, leaving 5 bases unmatched. Germline CDR1 reads MNHEY; CDR2 reads SVGEGT. The CDR3 region has the DNA TGTGCCAGCAGTTACTCGAAGACTAGCGGGAGGGCCGAGCAGTTCTTC. Amino acid sequence: CASSYSKTSGRAEQFF.

V usage is TRBV6-2 or TRBV6-3 and J usage is TRBJ2-5; TRBD2 aligns across 7 bases. Germline V gene lookup returns CDR1 MNHEY and CDR2 SVGEGT. This CDR3 region has 16 residues. V was clipped by 2 bases and J by 1 base; unmatched bases: 7. CDR3 protein: CASSYLTGRVQETQYF. CDR3 in DNA: TGTGCCAGCAGTTACCTCACGGGGAGGGTCCAAGAGACCCAGTACTTC.

The chain combines TRBV9 with TRBJ2-1, with D perhaps TRBD2 (5 bases). The CDR3 contains 14 residues. From germline, CDR1 is SGDLS and CDR2 YYNGEE. Trimming took off 0 bases at V and 7 bases at J, with 11 bases between the two ends. CDR3 amino acids: CASSVASLGNEQFF. In DNA form, the CDR3 reads TGTGCCAGCAGCGTAGCTTCACTAGGTAATGAGCAGTTCTTC. Based on the CDR3 plus reference TRBV9 and TRBJ2-1, the full variable domain is DSGVTQTPKHLITATGQRVTLRCSPRSGDLSVYWYQQSLDQGLQFLIQYYNGEERAKGNILERFSAQQFPDLHSELNLSSLELGDSALYFCASSVASLGNEQFFGPGTRLTVL.

The gene calls are TRBV9 and TRBJ2-7; TRBD1 is a possible D gene (5 bases). Per the germline V gene, CDR1 is SGDLS and CDR2 is YYNGEE. The CDR3 is 15 amino acids. Trimming shortened V by 3 bases and J by 0 bases, and 13 bases separated the two germline ends. This CDR3 is CASSGGLGDSYEQYF. Here the CDR3 DNA reads TGTGCCAGCAGCGGGGGCCTAGGGGACTCCTACGAGCAGTACTTC. The full variable domain, in which reference TRBV9 and TRBJ2-7 provide the parts outside the CDR3, is DSGVTQTPKHLITATGQRVTLRCSPRSGDLSVYWYQQSLDQGLQFLIQYYNGEERAKGNILERFSAQQFPDLHSELNLSSLELGDSALYFCASSGGLGDSYEQYFGPGTRLTVT.

V gene TRBV7-9 combines with J gene TRBJ2-7, with D unclear. V lost 8 bases to trimming and J lost 0 bases, with 17 bases between them. This CDR3 contains 15 residues. Germline-derived CDR1 and CDR2 are SEHNR and FQNEAQ (reference sequence). CDR3: CASGTFTVSSYEQYF. CDR3 nucleotide sequence: TGTGCCAGCGGTACCTTCACAGTTAGCTCCTACGAGCAGTACTTC.

The chain links TRBV7-2 to TRBJ2-5; perhaps TRBD2 as D (6 bases). The germline V gene encodes CDR1 SGHTA and CDR2 FQGNSA. This CDR3 has 13 residues. Trimming cost V 3 bases and J 6 bases, with 11 bases left between them. The CDR3 sequence: CASSFGGFKTQYF. The DNA for the CDR3 is TGTGCCAGCAGCTTCGGAGGGTTTAAGACCCAGTACTTC.

This chain links TRBV21-1 with TRBJ1-1. TRBV21-1 is a pseudogene segment. The CDR3 length is 15 residues. As DNA, the CDR3 is TGTGCCAGCAGCAAAATGGCGGGAGGGCATACTGAAGCTTTCTTT. It is translated as CASSKMAGGHTEAFF.

The gene calls are TRBV11-1 and TRBJ1-1; 7 bases agree with TRBD1. V gave up 3 bases and J gave up 3 bases; unmatched junction bases: 4. The CDR3 sequence is 14 residues long. In germline, CDR1 is SGHAT, CDR2 FQDESV (reference sequence). Here the CDR3 reads CASSFFGTDTEAFF. The CDR3 DNA reads TGTGCCAGCAGCTTCTTCGGGACAGACACTGAAGCTTTCTTT.

This chain joins TRBV7-8 and TRBJ2-2; D is uncertain. Trimming shortened V by 1 base and J by 5 bases, and 8 bases separated the two germline ends. Per germline, CDR1 SGHVS and CDR2 FQNEAQ. CDR3 length equals 14 residues. Written as DNA, the CDR3 is TGTGCCAGCAGCTTAGGTACCCAAACCGGGGAGCTGTTTTTT. This gives the protein CASSLGTQTGELFF.

This clonotype has a handful of counts. The V call is TRBV4-3, the J call TRBJ2-3; the D is unclear. This CDR3 is 15 amino acids long. V shed 11 bases and J shed 0 bases, with 18 bases lying between them. Germline V lookup: CDR1 LGHNA, CDR2 YSLEER. Here the CDR3 reads CASATLATSTDTQYF. DNA for the CDR3: TGCGCCTCCGCTACCCTGGCTACCAGCACAGATACGCAGTATTTT.